The clone carrying this T cell receptor beta chain occurred a few times. Its matching antigen is unknown. CDR1 is SGHAT and CDR2 is FQNNGV in the germline V gene. The CDR3 has 11 residues. Between the trimmed V and J ends, which lost 8 bases and 5 bases, there was a span of 9 bases. This sample is drawn from a study of Graves' ophthalmopathy and Graves' hyperthyroidism. Transcripts of RNA were the source for amplifying TCR beta CDR3 regions. Investigators did first-round RT-PCR with HTBI primers, then second-round multiplex PCR. TCRdb itself ran the multiplex PCR reads through MiXCR, one entry per CDR3 protein. The repertoire consists of around 1.1 million distinct CDR3 sequences, with 36% occurring once and the leading ten covering more than 9.5%. Recruitment covered hyperthyroidism patients aged 18 to 65 whose new diagnosis was of under 2 months' duration. Study-level points and caveats: Most thyroid clonotypes with frequency above 0.001 were detected in blood too.

This TCR was recovered from an adult man with Graves' hyperthyroidism. V and J are TRBV11-2 and TRBJ2-5; no firm D call. The sequenced sample consisted of peripheral blood or thyroid tissue (not recorded which). The CDR3 loop is CASGYSETQYF. CDR3 bases: TGTGCCAGCGGGTATTCCGAGACCCAGTACTTC.